This T cell receptor (beta chain) was recovered during a study of shared clonotypes between healthy human individuals. About the study: For every donor, three CD4 naive, three CD4 memory, two CD8 naive and one CD8 memory plates were used. General study points: Compared with clonotypes that all four donors shared, non-shared clonotypes had lower generation probabilities. Naive subsets generally had larger estimated richness than memory subsets.

Nashville, Tennessee was home to all donors, who were Caucasian adults. Germline CDR1 is KGHSH and CDR2 is LQKENI. Trimming at V came to 3 bases and at J to 2 bases, leaving 0 bases not matched to a gene. CDR3 length: 13 residues. Assay used: immunoSEQ multiplex PCR; TCRdb lists only in-frame clones, some missing. Among a few million clones listed, 90% to 95% were seen once. This clone was recorded many times. Its target is unknown. The identical CDR3 is also encoded by other nucleotide sequences in the sample. This sequence originates from a man aged 18-30 years in good health. Sequencing used naive CD4+ T cells sorted from blood. Sample subset: CD45RA+ positively selected. V is TRBV18 and J is TRBJ2-5; 7 nucleotides match TRBD1. CDR3 nucleotides: TGTGCCAGCTCACCGGGACAGCAAGAGACCCAGTACTTC. Protein: CASSPGQQETQYF. Full variable domain (outside the CDR3, taken from reference TRBV18 and TRBJ2-5): NAGVMQNPRHLVRRRGQEARLRCSPMKGHSHVYWYRQLPEEGLKFMVYLQKENIIDESGMPKERFSAEFPKEGPSILRIQQVVRGDSAAYFCASSPGQQETQYFGPGTRLLVL.